This is a list of T cell receptor beta chains from one sample in a study of CD8+ T cells in alopecia areata. Sequencing used immunoSEQ multiplex PCR; TCRdb keeps in-frame clones, though not all of them. The sample yields approximately 150,000 clones, 85% to 90% seen once. The sequenced sample was CD8+ T cells sorted from blood, obtained at week 0. The receptors were gathered from a human donor with alopecia areata. CDR3s include the opening cysteine and the closing phenylalanine or tryptophan. A D gene is named only where the DNA matches it firmly. Rows may omit the clone size; those that give it use once, few, many or a size class.

d_call: -; v_call: TRBV7-9; j_call: TRBJ2-7; clone_size: once; cdr3_nt: TGTGCCAGCAGCTTAGTTGCAGGGAATCCCTACGAGCAGTACTTC; cdr3_aa: CASSLVAGNPYEQYF
d_call: -; v_call: TRBV6-6; j_call: TRBJ1-1; clone_size: -; cdr3_nt: TGTGCCAGCAGGGGCGGGAACACTGAAGCTTTCTTT; cdr3_aa: CASRGGNTEAFF
d_call: TRBD1; v_call: TRBV5-5; j_call: TRBJ2-2; clone_size: few; cdr3_nt: TGTGCCAGCAGTTCTCTTCAGGGGGCGCTTGACGGGGAGCTGTTTTTT; cdr3_aa: CASSSLQGALDGELFF
d_call: -; v_call: TRBV29-1; j_call: TRBJ2-1; clone_size: -; cdr3_nt: TGCAGCGTTGAAGATCCGGGAGTGATTGAGCAGTTCTTC; cdr3_aa: CSVEDPGVIEQFF
d_call: -; v_call: TRBV29-1; j_call: TRBJ2-7; clone_size: -; cdr3_nt: TGCAGCGGATCTTCGGGTTCTGCGGCTTACGAGCAGTACTTC; cdr3_aa: CSGSSGSAAYEQYF
d_call: -; v_call: TRBV9; j_call: TRBJ2-7; clone_size: -; cdr3_nt: TGTGCCAGCAGCGTAAAAAAGGTGCAGTACTTC; cdr3_aa: CASSVKKVQYF
d_call: TRBD1; v_call: TRBV6-6; j_call: TRBJ2-7; clone_size: -; cdr3_nt: TGTGCCAGCAGTTACCCGGGACAGGGCTACGAGCAGTACTTC; cdr3_aa: CASSYPGQGYEQYF
d_call: TRBD1; v_call: TRBV5-1; j_call: TRBJ1-1; clone_size: -; cdr3_nt: TGCGCCAGCAGCCCATTCGGGGACAGCGCCTCTTCTGAAGCTTTCTTT; cdr3_aa: CASSPFGDSASSEAFF
d_call: -; v_call: TRBV13; j_call: TRBJ1-2; clone_size: -; cdr3_nt: TGTGCCAGCAGCTCCATGTCCACGGGCTATGGCTACACCTTC; cdr3_aa: CASSSMSTGYGYTF
d_call: -; v_call: TRBV7-9; j_call: TRBJ2-3; clone_size: -; cdr3_nt: TGTGCCAGCAGCGCCCCGTGGGCCAGCACAGATACGCAGTATTTT; cdr3_aa: CASSAPWASTDTQYF
d_call: TRBD1; v_call: TRBV7-9; j_call: TRBJ2-7; clone_size: -; cdr3_nt: TGTGCCAGCAGCCGCCGGGACAGCTACGAGCAGTACTTC; cdr3_aa: CASSRRDSYEQYF
d_call: -; v_call: TRBV7-9; j_call: TRBJ2-5; clone_size: once; cdr3_nt: TGTGCCAGCAGCTTATATGCAGGGGCGATCCAAGAGACCCAGTACTTC; cdr3_aa: CASSLYAGAIQETQYF
d_call: -; v_call: TRBV4-1; j_call: TRBJ1-1; clone_size: once; cdr3_nt: TGCGCCAGCAGCCAAGAGACAGGCTCATACACTGAAGCTTTCTTT; cdr3_aa: CASSQETGSYTEAFF
d_call: -; v_call: TRBV9; j_call: TRBJ1-1; clone_size: -; cdr3_nt: TGTGCCAGCAGCGGCGACAGTAACTCTGAAGCTTTCTTT; cdr3_aa: CASSGDSNSEAFF
d_call: TRBD1; v_call: TRBV27; j_call: TRBJ2-6; clone_size: -; cdr3_nt: TGTGCCAGCAGTCCTACCCGGCCCGGGACAGCAACCTCTGGGGCCAACGTCCTGACTTTC; cdr3_aa: CASSPTRPGTATSGANVLTF
d_call: -; v_call: TRBV27; j_call: TRBJ1-1; clone_size: -; cdr3_nt: TGTGCCAGCAGCACATTGGTCGGGGGGCGGACTGAAGCTTTCTTT; cdr3_aa: CASSTLVGGRTEAFF